The 14 T cell receptor beta chains given below trace back to one sample, sequenced in a study of blood T cell repertoires in COVID-19. Measured with immunoSEQ multiplex PCR; TCRdb has only the in-frame clones, and not every one. The sample has 60,000 to 65,000 clones; about 76% are singletons. Source material: peripheral blood. The receptors were sampled from a woman aged 80 or over with acute or convalescent COVID-19.

J is TRBJ1-6 and V is TRBV30; D unclear. The CDR3 runs to 14 residues. Germline V gene lookup returns CDR1 GTSNPN and CDR2 SVGIG (reference sequence). V was trimmed by 6 bases and J by 3 bases, leaving 12 bases between them. The CDR3 DNA reads as TGTGCCTGTGCAGGACGGGACTATAATTCACCCCTCCACTTT. Translation gives CACAGRDYNSPLHF.

This chain joins TRBV10-3 and TRBJ2-3; D perhaps matches TRBD2 (5 bases). With 0 bases removed from V and 0 bases from J, the gap between germline ends came to 16 bases. This CDR3 is 18 amino acids long. Germline CDR1 and CDR2: ENHRY and SYGVKD. CDR3 bases: TGTGCCATCAGTGAGTCGAATCTACGGGGAGAGAGCACAGATACGCAGTATTTT. Amino acids: CAISESNLRGESTDTQYF.

CDR3 in DNA: TGTGCCACCAGCAGAGCGACCCCCTCCGGGGGACCCGGGCAGTTCTTC. It encodes CATSRATPSGGPGQFF. The J gene is TRBJ2-1, the V gene TRBV15; possible D gene TRBD2, 6 bases. This CDR3 contains 16 residues. Germline V gene sequence: CDR1 LNHNV, CDR2 YYDKDF (reference sequence). The V gene lost 1 base and the J gene lost 12 bases, with 22 bases spanning the gap. Variable domain in full (rest from reference TRBV15 and TRBJ2-1): DAMVIQNPRYQVTQFGKPVTLSCSQTLNHNVMYWYQQKSSQAPKLLFHYYDKDFNNEADTPDNFQSRRPNTSFCFLDIRSPGLGDTAMYLCATSRATPSGGPGQFFGPGTRLTVL.

The CDR3 DNA reads TGTGCCAGTAGTATAGGTGGCAGGGGGCTAGAGACCCAGTACTTC. Translating it yields CASSIGGRGLETQYF. The chain joins TRBV19 to TRBJ2-5, with 8 bases identical to TRBD1. The J segment lost 4 bases and the V segment lost 1 base, leaving 5 bases of the junction unmatched. Germline V gives CDR1 LNHDA, CDR2 SQIVND (reference sequence). This CDR3 has 15 residues.

The V call is TRBV5-1, the J call TRBJ1-1, with D unclear. With 0 bases removed from V and 0 bases from J, the gap between germline ends came to 6 bases. The CDR3 extends over 14 amino acids. Germline V gives CDR1 SGHRS, CDR2 YFSETQ. In DNA form, the CDR3 reads TGCGCCAGCAGCTTGGGGGCGATGAACACTGAAGCTTTCTTT. Its protein is CASSLGAMNTEAFF.

The rearrangement links TRBV18 to TRBJ2-7; 7 bases are shared with TRBD1. The CDR3 is 14 amino acids. Germline trimming cut 2 bases from V and 6 bases from J; bases unmatched to any gene: 7. Germline CDR1 is KGHSH and CDR2 is LQKENI. Here the CDR3 reads CASSPGTAWGEQYF. For the CDR3, the DNA is TGTGCCAGCTCACCAGGGACAGCATGGGGCGAGCAGTACTTC.

The V call is TRBV13, the J call TRBJ2-7; TRBD1 matches at 7 bases. The V gene end was trimmed by 4 bases and the J gene end by 3 bases; junction bases not matched to a gene: 6. In germline, CDR1 is PRHDT, CDR2 FYEKMQ (reference sequence). The CDR3 loop spans 14 amino acids. The CDR3 spells CASSSRTGDYEQYF. The DNA for the CDR3 is TGTGCCAGCAGCTCTAGGACAGGAGACTACGAGCAGTACTTC.

J is TRBJ2-5 and V is TRBV5-1, with 11 bases fitting TRBD2. Trimming cost V 5 bases and J 5 bases; bases outside gene matches: 5. The germline CDR1 and CDR2 sequences are SGHRS and YFSETQ. This CDR3 contains 14 residues. CDR3 amino acids: CASRVGTSGETQYF. For the CDR3, the DNA is TGCGCCAGCAGAGTCGGGACTAGCGGCGAGACCCAGTACTTC.

As concerns this clone: Within the sample, other DNA sequences also encode this same CDR3. The J gene is TRBJ2-1, the V gene TRBV24-1; TRBD1 aligns across 8 bases. Germline V gives CDR1 KGHDR, CDR2 SFDVKD. The CDR3 has 15 amino acids. The trim removed 4 bases at V and 9 bases at J, leaving 10 bases unmatched. The CDR3 spells CATSDLQGALGEQFF. In DNA, the CDR3 is TGTGCCACCAGTGACCTTCAGGGGGCGTTAGGTGAGCAGTTCTTC.

DNA for the CDR3: TGTGCCAGCAGCGAAAGACTAGCGGGCAGTACGCAGTATTTT. Residues: CASSERLAGSTQYF. This chain uses TRBV7-2 with TRBJ2-3, with 10 bases aligning to TRBD2. The CDR3 has 14 residues. Losses at the gene ends were 5 bases for V and 8 bases for J; bases not matched to a gene: 7. The germline CDR1 and CDR2 sequences are SGHTA and FQGNSA.

J is TRBJ1-1 and V is TRBV19; 9 bases are shared with TRBD1. Germline V gives CDR1 LNHDA, CDR2 SQIVND (reference sequence). The junction had 2 bases not matched to a gene; V was cut back by 2 bases and J by 4 bases. CDR3 length: 14 amino acids. This chain's CDR3 is CASSIQTGGTEAFF. For the CDR3, the DNA is TGTGCCAGTAGTATACAGACAGGGGGCACTGAAGCTTTCTTT.

This clone was picked up a small number of times. This chain connects TRBV5-1 to TRBJ2-2; 8 bases fit TRBD1. This CDR3 is built from 13 residues. CDR1 is SGHRS, CDR2 YFSETQ, per germline. V shed 4 bases and J 9 bases; nucleotides not matched to a gene: 5. The CDR3 DNA sequence: TGCGCCAGCAGCACTCAGGGGGCCTGGGAGCTGTTTTTT. It codes for CASSTQGAWELFF.

In this sample, this clone turned up once. The rearrangement uses TRBV5-1 and TRBJ2-7; D uncertain. Germline V gene sequence: CDR1 SGHRS, CDR2 YFSETQ. Trimming cost V 0 bases and J 0 bases, with 10 bases left between them. The CDR3 spans 15 residues. DNA of the CDR3: TGCGCCAGCAGCTTGGAAGCCCGAAGCTCCTACGAGCAGTACTTC. This encodes CASSLEARSSYEQYF.

As for this clone: The germline gene is not matched at one end of the junction; a read error may be the cause. This CDR3 is CASSPRLAGVGETQYF. The CDR3 DNA reads TGTGCTAGCAGCCCCCGACTAGCGGGAGTGGGAGAGACCCAGTACTTC. This chain connects TRBV7-7 to TRBJ2-5; 12 nucleotides align to TRBD2. The CDR3 has 16 amino acids. Germline V gene data show CDR1 as SSHAT and CDR2 as FNYEAQ (reference sequence).